The 5 T cell receptor beta chains given below trace back to one sample, sequenced in a study of monozygotic twins with inflammatory bowel disease. From the 5' RACE reads, TCRdb lists one entry per CDR3 protein and no DNA. The table gives about 160,000 distinct CDR3 sequences; the top ten clones make up under 3.5% of it. Sample: blood. The receptor set was obtained from a human donor with ulcerative colitis or Crohn's disease, or a healthy co-twin of an affected twin (not recorded which).

The chain couples TRBV20-1 to TRBJ2-7; TCRdb proposes TRBD1, but this gene call is untestable without DNA. Germline lookup yields CDR1 DFQATT and CDR2 SNEGSKA (reference sequence). The CDR3 spans 13 residues. The CDR3 loop reads CSASPRMGYEQYF.

V gene TRBV6-2 or TRBV6-3 combines with J gene TRBJ1-1. The CDR3 sequence is 14 residues long. The germline V gene has CDR1 MNHEY and CDR2 SVGEGT. CDR3: CASSSNGPNTEAFF.

The rearrangement uses TRBV5-1 and TRBJ1-2. The CDR3 is 13 residues long. Germline assignment: CDR1 SGHRS and CDR2 YFSETQ. The CDR3 region is CASSQDSNYGYTF. The full variable domain, with the rest looked up from reference TRBV5-1 and TRBJ1-2, is KAGVTQTPRYLIKTRGQQVTLSCSPISGHRSVSWYQQTPGQGLQFLFEYFSETQRNKGNFPGRFSGRQFSNSRSEMNVSTLELGDSALYLCASSQDSNYGYTFGSGTRLTVV.

The V and J genes are TRBV5-1 and TRBJ2-5; TCRdb designates TRBD2, a call that cannot be tested without DNA. This CDR3 has 13 residues. Germline V lookup: CDR1 SGHRS, CDR2 YFSETQ. CDR3 in amino acids: CASSGLAEETQYF.

The V and J genes are TRBV6-2 or TRBV6-3 and TRBJ1-2; TCRdb returns TRBD1, unconfirmable since there is no DNA. The CDR3 loop spans 12 amino acids. Germline CDR1 is MNHEY and CDR2 is SVGEGT. The CDR3 loop is CASRKGTYGYTF.